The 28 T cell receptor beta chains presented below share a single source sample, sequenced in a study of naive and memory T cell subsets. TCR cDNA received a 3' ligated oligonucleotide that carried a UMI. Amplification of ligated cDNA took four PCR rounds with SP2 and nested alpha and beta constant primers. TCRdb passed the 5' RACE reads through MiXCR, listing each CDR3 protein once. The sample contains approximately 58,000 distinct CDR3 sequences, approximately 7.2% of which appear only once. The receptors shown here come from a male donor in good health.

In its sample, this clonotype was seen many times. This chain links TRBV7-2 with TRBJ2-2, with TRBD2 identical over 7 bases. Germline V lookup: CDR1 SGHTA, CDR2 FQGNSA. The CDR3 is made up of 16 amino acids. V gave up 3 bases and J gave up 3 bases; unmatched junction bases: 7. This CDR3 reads CASSFPGTIDTGELFF. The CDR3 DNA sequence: TGTGCCAGCAGCTTCCCCGGGACTATAGACACCGGGGAGCTGTTTTTT.

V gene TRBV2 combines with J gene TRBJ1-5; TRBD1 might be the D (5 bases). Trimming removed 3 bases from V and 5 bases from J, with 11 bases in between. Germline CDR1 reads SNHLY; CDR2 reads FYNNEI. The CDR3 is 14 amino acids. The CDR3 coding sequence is TGTGCCAGCAGTGACAGGGTAGGAGATCAGCCCCAGCATTTT. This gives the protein CASSDRVGDQPQHF.

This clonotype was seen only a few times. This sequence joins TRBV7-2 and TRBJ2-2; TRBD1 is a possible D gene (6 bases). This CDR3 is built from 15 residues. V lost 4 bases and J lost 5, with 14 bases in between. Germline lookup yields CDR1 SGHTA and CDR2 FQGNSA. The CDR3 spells CASSSTRGFTGELFF. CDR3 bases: TGTGCCAGCAGCTCGACGAGGGGGTTTACCGGGGAGCTGTTTTTT.

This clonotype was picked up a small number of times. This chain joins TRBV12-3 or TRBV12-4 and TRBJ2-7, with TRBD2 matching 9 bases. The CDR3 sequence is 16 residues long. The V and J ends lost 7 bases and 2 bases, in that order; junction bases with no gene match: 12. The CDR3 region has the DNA TGTGCCAGCACTCGAAAGGTAGCGGGGGTTACCTACGAGCAGTACTTC. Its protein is CASTRKVAGVTYEQYF.

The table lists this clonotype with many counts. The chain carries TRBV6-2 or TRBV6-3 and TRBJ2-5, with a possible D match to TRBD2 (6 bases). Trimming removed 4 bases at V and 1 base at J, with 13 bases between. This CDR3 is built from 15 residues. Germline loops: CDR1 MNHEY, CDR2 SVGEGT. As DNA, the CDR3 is TGTGCCAGCAGTTCCCTGGACTACACCCAAGAGACCCAGTACTTC. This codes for CASSSLDYTQETQYF.

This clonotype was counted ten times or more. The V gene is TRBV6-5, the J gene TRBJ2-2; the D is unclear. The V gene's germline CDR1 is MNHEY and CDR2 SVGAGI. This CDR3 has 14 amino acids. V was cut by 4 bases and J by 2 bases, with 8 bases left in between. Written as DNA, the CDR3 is TGTGCCAGCAGTTTGCTAGGAAACACCGGGGAGCTGTTTTTT. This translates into CASSLLGNTGELFF.

The CDR3 nucleotides are TGCAGTGCCGGTCACCCAATTCGGGGCACAGATACGCAGTATTTT. It codes for CSAGHPIRGTDTQYF. This chain joins TRBV20-1 and TRBJ2-3; D not resolved. V was clipped by 6 bases and J by 1 base, with 17 bases between them. CDR1 and CDR2 from the germline V gene are DFQATT and SNEGSKA (reference sequence). There are 15 residues in the CDR3.

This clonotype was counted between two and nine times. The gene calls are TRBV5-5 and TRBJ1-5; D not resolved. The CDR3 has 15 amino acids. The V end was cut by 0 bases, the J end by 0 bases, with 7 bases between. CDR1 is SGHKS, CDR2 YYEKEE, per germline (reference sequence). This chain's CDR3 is CASSLGSSSNQPQHF. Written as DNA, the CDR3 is TGTGCCAGCAGCTTGGGCAGCAGTAGCAATCAGCCCCAGCATTTT.

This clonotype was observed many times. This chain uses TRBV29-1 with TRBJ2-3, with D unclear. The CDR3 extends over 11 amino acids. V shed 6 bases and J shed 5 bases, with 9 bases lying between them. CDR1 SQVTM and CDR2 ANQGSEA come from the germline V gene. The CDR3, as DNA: TGCAGCGTGCCCTGGGGAGATACGCAGTATTTT. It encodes CSVPWGDTQYF.

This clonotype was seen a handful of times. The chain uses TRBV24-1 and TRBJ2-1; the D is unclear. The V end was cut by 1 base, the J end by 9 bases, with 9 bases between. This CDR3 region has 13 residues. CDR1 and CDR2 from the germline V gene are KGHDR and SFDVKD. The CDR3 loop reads CATSDLKGSEQFF. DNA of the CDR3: TGTGCCACCAGTGATTTAAAGGGAAGTGAGCAGTTCTTC.

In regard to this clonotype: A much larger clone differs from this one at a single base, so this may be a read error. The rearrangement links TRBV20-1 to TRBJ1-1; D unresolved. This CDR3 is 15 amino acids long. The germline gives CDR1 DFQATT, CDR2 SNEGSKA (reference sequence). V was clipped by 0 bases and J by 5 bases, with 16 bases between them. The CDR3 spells CSARDRRGSGTEAFF. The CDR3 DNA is TGCAGTGCTAGAGATCGCAGAGGGTCGGGGACTGAAGCTTTCTTT.

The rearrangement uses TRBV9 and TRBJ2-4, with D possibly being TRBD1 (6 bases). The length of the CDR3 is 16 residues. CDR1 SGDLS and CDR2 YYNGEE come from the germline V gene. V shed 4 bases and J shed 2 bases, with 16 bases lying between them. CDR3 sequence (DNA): TGTGCCAGCAGCCCGACCCTCACAGGGACCAAAAACATTCAGTACTTC. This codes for CASSPTLTGTKNIQYF.

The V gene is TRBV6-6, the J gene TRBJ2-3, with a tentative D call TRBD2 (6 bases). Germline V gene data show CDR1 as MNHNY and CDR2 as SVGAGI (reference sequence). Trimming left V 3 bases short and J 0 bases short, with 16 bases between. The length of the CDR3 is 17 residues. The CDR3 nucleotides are TGTGCCAGCAGTTATTCGGCTAGCGAAAGGAGCACAGATACGCAGTATTTT. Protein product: CASSYSASERSTDTQYF.

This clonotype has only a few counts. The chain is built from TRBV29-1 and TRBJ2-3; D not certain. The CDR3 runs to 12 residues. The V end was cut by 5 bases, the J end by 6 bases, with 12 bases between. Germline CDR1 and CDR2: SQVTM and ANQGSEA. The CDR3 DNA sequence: TGCAGCGTTACCATCCGACCGGATACGCAGTATTTT. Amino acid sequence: CSVTIRPDTQYF.

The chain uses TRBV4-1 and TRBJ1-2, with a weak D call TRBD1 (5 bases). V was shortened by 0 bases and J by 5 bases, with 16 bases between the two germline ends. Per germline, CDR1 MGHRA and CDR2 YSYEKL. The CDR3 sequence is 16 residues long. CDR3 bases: TGCGCCAGCAGCCAAGACTATGGGGGGGAGGTATATGGCTACACCTTC. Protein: CASSQDYGGEVYGYTF.

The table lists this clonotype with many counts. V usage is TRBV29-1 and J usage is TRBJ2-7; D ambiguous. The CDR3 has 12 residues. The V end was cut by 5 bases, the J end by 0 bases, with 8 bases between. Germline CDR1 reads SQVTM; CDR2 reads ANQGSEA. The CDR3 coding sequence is TGCAGCGTTCAAAGGTCCTCCTACGAGCAGTACTTC. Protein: CSVQRSSYEQYF.

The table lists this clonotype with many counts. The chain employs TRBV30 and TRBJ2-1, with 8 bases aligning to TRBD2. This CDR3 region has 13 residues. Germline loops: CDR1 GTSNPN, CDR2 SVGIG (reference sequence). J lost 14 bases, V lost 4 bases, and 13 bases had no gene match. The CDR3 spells CAWKLAGSFSKFF. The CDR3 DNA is TGTGCCTGGAAGTTAGCGGGGAGCTTTAGTAAGTTCTTC.

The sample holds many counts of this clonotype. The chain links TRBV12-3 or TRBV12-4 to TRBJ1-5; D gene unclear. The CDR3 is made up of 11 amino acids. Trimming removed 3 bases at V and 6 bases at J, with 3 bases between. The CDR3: CASSLGQPQHF. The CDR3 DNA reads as TGTGCCAGCAGTTTGGGTCAGCCCCAGCATTTT.

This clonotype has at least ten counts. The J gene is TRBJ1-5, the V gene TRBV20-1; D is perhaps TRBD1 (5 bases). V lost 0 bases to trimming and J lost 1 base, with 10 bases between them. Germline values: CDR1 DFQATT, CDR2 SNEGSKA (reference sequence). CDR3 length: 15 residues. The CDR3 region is CSARDRGISNQPQHF. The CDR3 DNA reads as TGCAGTGCTAGAGATAGGGGAATAAGCAATCAGCCCCAGCATTTT.

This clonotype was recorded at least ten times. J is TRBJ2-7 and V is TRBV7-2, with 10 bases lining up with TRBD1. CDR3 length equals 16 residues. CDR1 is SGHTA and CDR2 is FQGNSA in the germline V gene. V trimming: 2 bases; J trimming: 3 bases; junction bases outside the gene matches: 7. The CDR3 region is CASSLPPGQGRYEQYF. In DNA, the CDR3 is TGTGCCAGCAGCTTACCCCCGGGACAGGGGCGCTACGAGCAGTACTTC.

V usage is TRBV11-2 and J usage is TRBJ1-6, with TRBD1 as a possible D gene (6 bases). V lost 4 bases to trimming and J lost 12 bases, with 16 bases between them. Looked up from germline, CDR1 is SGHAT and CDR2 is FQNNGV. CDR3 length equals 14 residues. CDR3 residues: CASSSTGSPQPLHF. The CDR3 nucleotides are TGTGCCAGCAGCTCAACAGGGTCCCCCCAACCCCTCCACTTT. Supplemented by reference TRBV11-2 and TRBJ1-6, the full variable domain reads EAGVAQSPRYKIIEKRQSVAFWCNPISGHATLYWYQQILGQGPKLLIQFQNNGVVDDSQLPKDRFSAERLKGVDSTLKIQPAKLEDSAVYLCASSSTGSPQPLHFGNGTRLTVT.

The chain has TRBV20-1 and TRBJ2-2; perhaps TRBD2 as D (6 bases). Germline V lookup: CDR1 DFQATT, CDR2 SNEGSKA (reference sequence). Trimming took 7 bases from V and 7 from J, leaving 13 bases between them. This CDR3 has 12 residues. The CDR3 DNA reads TGCAGTGGATCCGGGGGAAGCGGGGAGCTGTTTTTT. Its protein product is CSGSGGSGELFF.

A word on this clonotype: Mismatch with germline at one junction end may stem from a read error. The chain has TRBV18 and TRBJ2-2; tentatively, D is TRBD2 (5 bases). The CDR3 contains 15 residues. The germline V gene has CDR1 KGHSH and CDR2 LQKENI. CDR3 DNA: TGTGCCAGCTCACCAGGCGCCTCGAACACCGGGGATCTGTTTTTT. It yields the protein CASSPGASNTGDLFF.

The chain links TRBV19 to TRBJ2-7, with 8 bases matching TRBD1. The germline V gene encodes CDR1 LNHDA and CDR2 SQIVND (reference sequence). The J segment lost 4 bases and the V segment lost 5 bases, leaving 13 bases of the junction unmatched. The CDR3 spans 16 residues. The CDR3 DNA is TGTGCCAGTAGTCTATCCGCCGGGACAGGAGATTACGAGCAGTACTTC. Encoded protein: CASSLSAGTGDYEQYF.

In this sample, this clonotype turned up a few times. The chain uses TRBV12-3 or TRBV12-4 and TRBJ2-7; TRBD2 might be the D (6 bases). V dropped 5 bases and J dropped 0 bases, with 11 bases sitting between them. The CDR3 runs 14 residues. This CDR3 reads CASSAGPRSYEQYF. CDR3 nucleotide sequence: TGTGCCAGCAGTGCGGGACCCCGCTCCTACGAGCAGTACTTC.

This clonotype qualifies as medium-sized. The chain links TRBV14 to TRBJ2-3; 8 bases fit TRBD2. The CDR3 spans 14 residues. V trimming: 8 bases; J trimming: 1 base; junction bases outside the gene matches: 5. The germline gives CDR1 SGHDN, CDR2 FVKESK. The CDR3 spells CASHLGGGTDTQYF. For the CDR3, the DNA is TGTGCCAGCCACCTCGGGGGGGGCACAGATACGCAGTATTTT.

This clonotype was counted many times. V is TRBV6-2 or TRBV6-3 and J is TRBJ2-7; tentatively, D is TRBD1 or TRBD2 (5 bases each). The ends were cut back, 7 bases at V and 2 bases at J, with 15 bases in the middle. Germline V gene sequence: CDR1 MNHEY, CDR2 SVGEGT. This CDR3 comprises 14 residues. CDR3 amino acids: CASTTEGPPYEQYF. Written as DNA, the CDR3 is TGTGCCAGCACCACCGAGGGACCCCCCTACGAGCAGTACTTC.

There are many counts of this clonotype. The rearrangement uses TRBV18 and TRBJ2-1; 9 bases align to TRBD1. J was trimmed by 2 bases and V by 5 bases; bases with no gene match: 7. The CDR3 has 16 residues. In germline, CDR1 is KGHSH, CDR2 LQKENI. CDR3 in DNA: TGTGCCAGCTCAGCAGGGACAGGGAATACCTACAATGAGCAGTTCTTC. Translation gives CASSAGTGNTYNEQFF.